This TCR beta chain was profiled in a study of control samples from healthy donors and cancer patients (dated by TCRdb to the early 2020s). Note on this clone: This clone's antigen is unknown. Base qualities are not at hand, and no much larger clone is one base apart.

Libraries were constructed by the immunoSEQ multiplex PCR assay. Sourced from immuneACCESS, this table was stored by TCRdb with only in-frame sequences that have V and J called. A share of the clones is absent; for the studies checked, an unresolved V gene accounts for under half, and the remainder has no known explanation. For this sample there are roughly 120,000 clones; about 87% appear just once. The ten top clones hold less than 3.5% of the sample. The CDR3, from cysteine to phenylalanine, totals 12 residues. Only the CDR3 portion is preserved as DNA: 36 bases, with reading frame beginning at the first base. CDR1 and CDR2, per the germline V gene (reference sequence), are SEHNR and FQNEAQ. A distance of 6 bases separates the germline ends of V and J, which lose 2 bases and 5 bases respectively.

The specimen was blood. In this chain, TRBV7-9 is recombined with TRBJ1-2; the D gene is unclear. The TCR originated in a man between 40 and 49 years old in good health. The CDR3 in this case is CASSLFGYGYTF. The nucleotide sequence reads TGTGCCAGCAGCTTATTCGGATATGGCTACACCTTC. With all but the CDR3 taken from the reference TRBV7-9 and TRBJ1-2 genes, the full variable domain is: DTGVSQNPRHKITKRGQNVTFRCDPISEHNRLYWYRQTLGQGPEFLTYFQNEAQLEKSRLLSDRFSAERPKGSFSTLEIQRTEQGDSAMYLCASSLFGYGYTFGSGTRLTVV.